This is a list of T cell receptor beta chains from one sample in a study of blood T cell repertoires in COVID-19. The table came from immunoSEQ multiplex PCR; TCRdb's copy has only in-frame clones and leaves some out. The sample comprises about 140,000 clones, 84% of which are singletons, and around 9% rests with the top ten. The specimen was peripheral blood. All receptors come from a man aged 30 to 45 with COVID-19, enrolled during active disease. CDR3s include the opening cysteine and the closing phenylalanine or tryptophan. The order of the fields is CDR3 protein, CDR3 DNA, clone size, V gene, J gene, D gene. D genes are given only for firm matches. Size is stated for part of the rows, as once, few or many counts, or as a class when the clone is expanded.

CASSPGLSPYEQYF,TGTGCCAGCAGCCCGGGACTGTCCCCCTACGAGCAGTACTTC,-,TRBV7-9,TRBJ2-7,-
CASSGGTVSNYGYTF,TGTGCCAGCAGTGGGGGGACAGTTTCTAACTATGGCTACACCTTC,many,TRBV2,TRBJ1-2,TRBD1
CASSMLSGATGELFF,TGTGCCAGTAGTATGTTATCAGGGGCCACCGGGGAGCTGTTTTTT,-,TRBV19,TRBJ2-2,-
CASSSLAGGNYNEQFF,TGTGCCAGCAGTTCGCTAGCAGGGGGCAACTACAATGAGCAGTTCTTC,-,TRBV28,TRBJ2-1,TRBD1
CASSEVGENNEQFF,TGTGCCAGCAGTGAAGTGGGAGAAAACAATGAGCAGTTCTTC,-,TRBV6-1,TRBJ2-1,-
CASSYGSSGELFF,TGTGCCAGTAGTTACGGGAGTAGCGGGGAGCTGTTTTTT,-,TRBV19,TRBJ2-2,-
CATSRVSPANTGELFF,TGTGCCACCAGCAGGGTAAGCCCTGCGAACACCGGGGAGCTGTTTTTT,-,TRBV15,TRBJ2-2,-
CASSATTFSTDTQYF,TGTGCTAGCAGCGCGACTACTTTCAGCACAGATACGCAGTATTTT,-,TRBV7-7,TRBJ2-3,-
CASSRQGRNTIYF,TGTGCCAGCAGTCGCCAGGGGAGAAACACCATATATTTT,-,TRBV6-5,TRBJ1-3,-
CATSDSPGVRQYF,TGTGCCACCAGTGATTCCCCAGGGGTACGGCAGTACTTC,few,TRBV24-1,TRBJ2-7,-